One and the same sample provided the 14 T cell receptor beta chains below, sequenced in a study of T-cell reconstitution after alpha-beta-depleted transplantation in children (dated by TCRdb to between 2015 and 2016). Preparation of the library involved PCR. The reads were generated on an Illumina HiSeq 2500. TCR library preparation used molecular barcoding, with unique molecular identifiers applied to normalize quantification of the TCRbeta repertoire. In TCRdb, the public reads were trimmed at Q25 with fastp and aligned with MiXCR, with productive beta chains retained. Under each unique CDR3 protein, matching rows form one entry showing the most common genes and DNA. The sample records about 600,000 distinct CDR3 sequences, about 10% of which are singletons. About 4% of the sample is taken by the ten largest. This specimen was PBMCs from the stem cell graft donor, taken from the stem cell graft. The receptors were sampled from a human donor who donated a stem cell graft to a child with acute myeloid leukemia.

This rearrangement joins TRBV4-3 to TRBJ1-1; 11 bases align to TRBD1. In germline, CDR1 is LGHNA, CDR2 YSLEER. The CDR3 runs to 16 residues. The trim removed 0 bases at V and 6 bases at J, leaving 6 bases unmatched. CDR3 DNA sequence: TGCGCCAGCAGCCAAGATCGTGGGACAGGGGGGGCTGAAGCTTTCTTT. Protein: CASSQDRGTGGAEAFF.

The rearrangement uses TRBV10-3 and TRBJ2-3; 7 bases line up with TRBD2. This CDR3 contains 16 residues. Germline V gene lookup returns CDR1 ENHRY and CDR2 SYGVKD. Trimming took 10 bases from V and 5 from J; bases not matched to a gene: 18. The CDR3 protein is CASSRAGALQGDTQYF. CDR3 coding DNA: TGTGCCAGCTCCCGGGCGGGAGCCCTCCAGGGAGATACGCAGTATTTT.

V gene TRBV30 combines with J gene TRBJ2-7, with 7 bases that match TRBD1. From germline, CDR1 is GTSNPN and CDR2 SVGIG (reference sequence). This CDR3 has 13 amino acids. V dropped 2 bases and J dropped 6; count of bases not matched to a gene: 7. For the CDR3, the DNA is TGTGCCTGGAGTCCGGGACAGTTGTTCGAGCAGTACTTC. Translating it yields CAWSPGQLFEQYF. The entire variable domain, with the rest obtained from reference TRBV30 and TRBJ2-7, is as follows: SQTIHQWPATLVQPVGSPLSLECTVEGTSNPNLYWYRQAAGRGLQLLFYSVGIGQISSEVPQNLSASRPQDRQFILSSKKLLLSDSGFYLCAWSPGQLFEQYFGPGTRLTVT.

This clonotype was seen repeatedly, ten times or more. The chain is built from TRBV12-3 or TRBV12-4 and TRBJ2-1, with a weak D call TRBD2 (6 bases). V lost 4 bases and J lost 8, with 15 bases in between. The CDR3 consists of 14 residues. CDR3 DNA: TGTGCCAGCAGTTCCTGGTTGTGGAGGGATGAGCAGTTCTTC. It codes for CASSSWLWRDEQFF.

This clonotype turned up a few times. The chain is built from TRBV15 and TRBJ2-1; tentatively, D is TRBD1 or TRBD2 (6 bases each). Germline loops: CDR1 LNHNV, CDR2 YYDKDF (reference sequence). V was clipped by 6 bases and J by 0 bases, with 18 bases between them. The CDR3 contains 17 residues. CDR3 DNA sequence: TGTGCCACCAGGGACGTCGGGGGCGGCAGCTCCTACAATGAGCAGTTCTTC. Its translation is CATRDVGGGSSYNEQFF.

This chain links TRBV30 with TRBJ2-5; D unclear. Deletions cut 1 base from V and 5 bases from J, with 8 bases between. This CDR3 spans 12 amino acids. Per the germline V gene, CDR1 is GTSNPN and CDR2 is SVGIG (reference sequence). DNA for the CDR3: TGTGCCTGGAGTGGGGAAGGGGAGACCCAGTACTTC. It encodes CAWSGEGETQYF.

The rearrangement links TRBV11-2 to TRBJ2-7, with D unclear. CDR3 length equals 15 residues. V shed 6 bases and J shed 0 bases, with 15 bases lying between them. CDR1 and CDR2 from the germline V gene are SGHAT and FQNNGV. Here the CDR3 DNA reads TGTGCCAGCAGGCACCCAATCGGCCTCTCCTACGAGCAGTACTTC. It specifies CASRHPIGLSYEQYF.

The table lists this clonotype with a few counts. This sequence joins TRBV29-1 and TRBJ2-2; 7 bases are shared with TRBD1. The CDR3 runs 14 residues. V lost 8 bases, J lost 4 bases, and 10 bases stayed unmatched. Germline CDR1 and CDR2: SQVTM and ANQGSEA. CDR3 loop: CSLYRGFVTGELFF. The CDR3 DNA reads as TGCAGCCTCTACAGGGGCTTCGTCACCGGGGAGCTGTTTTTT.

The V and J genes are TRBV5-1 and TRBJ1-1; no definite D call. Germline CDR1 reads SGHRS; CDR2 reads YFSETQ. The length of the CDR3 is 15 residues. V was pared by 4 bases and J by 6 bases, with 19 bases between. The CDR3 protein is CASSGAIGLSAEAFF. Here the CDR3 DNA reads TGCGCCAGCAGCGGAGCTATTGGGTTGAGCGCTGAAGCTTTCTTT. Filled out from reference TRBV5-1 and TRBJ1-1, the complete variable domain reads KAGVTQTPRYLIKTRGQQVTLSCSPISGHRSVSWYQQTPGQGLQFLFEYFSETQRNKGNFPGRFSGRQFSNSRSEMNVSTLELGDSALYLCASSGAIGLSAEAFFGQGTRLTVV.

In its sample, this clonotype was seen many times. The chain links TRBV20-1 to TRBJ2-7; no clear D gene. The V and J ends lost 6 bases and 4 bases respectively, with 13 bases between them. Germline V gene sequence: CDR1 DFQATT, CDR2 SNEGSKA (reference sequence). The CDR3 consists of 12 residues. The CDR3 protein is CSAGSERYEQYF. For the CDR3, the DNA is TGCAGTGCCGGTTCAGAGCGTTACGAGCAGTACTTC.

This clonotype was seen only a few times. V is TRBV18 and J is TRBJ2-2; D tentatively fits TRBD1 or TRBD2 (5 bases each). This CDR3 region has 16 residues. The V and J ends lost 0 bases and 2 bases respectively, with 10 bases between them. Germline CDR1 reads KGHSH; CDR2 reads LQKENI. In DNA, the CDR3 is TGTGCCAGCTCACCACCCTACGGGACCAACACCGGGGAGCTGTTTTTT. Translation: CASSPPYGTNTGELFF.

The V gene is TRBV11-2, the J gene TRBJ2-7; 7 nucleotides align to TRBD2. This CDR3 is built from 13 residues. Germline-derived CDR1 and CDR2 are SGHAT and FQNNGV. J lost 5 bases, V lost 4 bases, and 5 bases had no gene match. CDR3 amino acids: CASSSRLAHEQYF. The DNA of the CDR3 is TGTGCCAGCAGCTCCAGACTAGCACACGAGCAGTACTTC.

This clonotype turned up a few times. The genes are TRBV5-1 and TRBJ2-7, with 7 bases that match TRBD2. The CDR3 is 16 residues long. CDR1 and CDR2 from the germline V gene are SGHRS and YFSETQ. V trimming: 4 bases; J trimming: 4 bases; junction bases outside the gene matches: 14. The CDR3 region has the DNA TGCGCCAGCAGCCTTAGGCCTAGCGGAGAAGGGTACGAGCAGTACTTC. This codes for CASSLRPSGEGYEQYF.

For this clonotype: A read error is possible here, since a much larger clone lies one base away. The J gene is TRBJ2-1, the V gene TRBV3-1, with 10 bases matching TRBD1. J lost 4 bases, V lost 10 bases, and 22 bases had no gene match. The CDR3 length is 19 residues. In germline, CDR1 is LGHDT, CDR2 YNNKEL (reference sequence). The CDR3 sequence: CAISLIGLVGQGIYNEQFF. The CDR3 DNA is TGTGCCATCAGTTTGATCGGTTTAGTGGGACAGGGGATTTACAATGAGCAGTTCTTC.